This section outlines one T cell receptor beta chain sequence together with its context. The CDR3 has 15 amino acids. Looked up from germline, CDR1 is KGHSH and CDR2 is LQKENI. Trimming cost V 4 bases and J 6 bases, with 15 bases left between them. Random hexamers served to reverse transcribe roughly 0.45 to 1 ug RNA. Amplification of TCR beta CDR3 by immunoSEQ multiplex PCR spanned 54 Vbeta and 13 Jbeta. TCRdb re-called the immunoSEQ multiplex PCR reads through MiXCR, storing one row per CDR3 protein. The sample includes approximately 200,000 distinct CDR3 sequences, 95% seen only once; the top ten take 0.082%. The entry originates in a study of CD8 T cells in Susac syndrome.

The sequenced sample was CD4+ T cells from PBMCs. The receptor was derived from a human donor with multiple sclerosis. The genes are TRBV18 and TRBJ2-2; TRBD1 is a possible D gene (6 bases). This CDR3 reads CASSQRDILAGELFF. CDR3 coding DNA: TGTGCCAGCTCACAACGGGACATATTGGCCGGGGAGCTGTTTTTT.